This T cell receptor (beta chain) was captured in a study of identifying expanded T cells in peripheral blood. Notes on the study in general: Across healthy donors, higher total template counts meant significantly greater approximately two-week count variance.

Sequencing used immunoSEQ multiplex PCR; TCRdb keeps in-frame clones, though not all of them. The table includes more than 85,000 clones, 88% detected once. This CDR3 contains 13 residues. The germline V gene encodes CDR1 SGHTA and CDR2 FQGNSA. Trimming left V 0 bases short and J 8 bases short, with 10 bases between. As concerns this clone: Its antigen is not identified.

Sequenced sample: blood. V is TRBV7-2 and J is TRBJ1-2, with D tentatively TRBD1 (6 bases). This TCR derives from a person between 18 and 75 years old in good health. Here the CDR3 DNA reads TGTGCCAGCAGCTTAGCCCCAGGGGAAGGCTACACCTTC. Its translation: CASSLAPGEGYTF.